The 32 T cell receptor beta chains below were found in one sample sequenced in a study of blood T cell repertoires in COVID-19 (dated by TCRdb to about 2020). To prepare the library, the immunoSEQ multiplex PCR assay was applied. What TCRdb holds here is the immuneACCESS table cut down to in-frame rearrangements. Part of the clones is not present; checked against another copy, under half of the missing clones reflect an unresolved V gene, and the others are unexplained. This sample has 65,000 to 75,000 clones in its table, and around 86% of those were observed once. Clones ranked in the top ten supply approximately 30% of the sample. The specimen was peripheral blood. The receptors were sampled from a woman of 80 years or more with active or convalescent COVID-19.

The chain carries TRBV3-1 (or the pseudogene TRBV3-2) and TRBJ1-4; D is uncertain. Germline loops: CDR1 LGHDT, CDR2 YNNKEL (reference sequence). The CDR3 sequence is 16 residues long. V was pared by 2 bases and J by 1 base, with 11 bases between. CDR3 residues: CASSQNAGVTNEKLFF. The CDR3 region has the DNA TGTGCCAGCAGCCAAAATGCCGGGGTAACTAATGAAAAACTGTTTTTT.

This chain uses TRBV2 with TRBJ2-5, with 8 positions matching TRBD2. This CDR3 has 17 residues. Looked up from germline, CDR1 is SNHLY and CDR2 is FYNNEI. The junction had 18 bases not matched to a gene; V was cut back by 7 bases and J by 5 bases. The CDR3 protein is CASIVRISGDGGETQYF. In DNA, the CDR3 is TGTGCCAGCATAGTTCGGATTAGCGGGGATGGTGGGGAGACCCAGTACTTC. The full variable domain, with the rest looked up from reference TRBV2 and TRBJ2-5, is EPEVTQTPSHQVTQMGQEVILRCVPISNHLYFYWYRQILGQKVEFLVSFYNNEISEKSEIFDDQFSVERPDGSNFTLKIRSTKLEDSAMYFCASIVRISGDGGETQYFGPGTRLLVL.

This chain links TRBV10-3 with TRBJ2-1, with 9 nucleotides matching TRBD1. Germline CDR1 reads ENHRY; CDR2 reads SYGVKD. V lost 4 bases and J lost 2; bases outside the gene matches: 6. The CDR3 is made up of 16 amino acids. The CDR3 reads CAISGRGQGTYNEQFF. CDR3 nucleotides: TGTGCCATCAGTGGGAGGGGACAGGGCACCTACAATGAGCAGTTCTTC.

The chain has TRBV20-1 and TRBJ1-2; D unclear. CDR1 is DFQATT and CDR2 is SNEGSKA in the germline V gene (reference sequence). This CDR3 is built from 10 residues. V was shortened by 8 bases and J by 6 bases, with 10 bases between the two germline ends. DNA for the CDR3: TGCAGTAGCCGGGAGGATGGCTACACCTTC. It yields the protein CSSREDGYTF.

V is TRBV4-3 and J is TRBJ2-3; 7 bases match TRBD2. V lost 2 bases to trimming and J lost 1 base; unmatched junction nucleotides: 6. The CDR3 covers 16 residues. CDR1 and CDR2 from the germline V gene are LGHNA and YSLEER. Here the CDR3 DNA reads TGCGCCAGCAGCCAATCGACTAGCAGGCGCACAGATACGCAGTATTTT. Its protein is CASSQSTSRRTDTQYF.

The V gene is TRBV9, the J gene TRBJ1-2, with TRBD1 identical over 11 bases. Looked up from germline, CDR1 is SGDLS and CDR2 is YYNGEE. The CDR3 extends over 14 amino acids. The V gene end was trimmed by 3 bases and the J gene end by 7 bases; junction bases not matched to a gene: 5. This chain's CDR3 is CASSGADRGLGYTF. In DNA, the CDR3 is TGTGCCAGCAGCGGAGCGGACAGGGGGCTTGGCTACACCTTC.

This clone was seen just once. The J gene is TRBJ1-3, the V gene TRBV5-1; TRBD1 is a possible D gene (6 bases). The CDR3 is made up of 18 amino acids. Trimming shortened V by 0 bases and J by 0 bases, and 16 bases separated the two germline ends. Germline values: CDR1 SGHRS, CDR2 YFSETQ. This chain's CDR3 is CASSLGALGTYSGNTIYF. CDR3 in DNA: TGCGCCAGCAGCTTGGGGGCGTTGGGGACATACTCTGGAAACACCATATATTTT.

V and J are TRBV29-1 and TRBJ1-2; 7 nucleotides line up with TRBD1. Germline trimming cut 3 bases from V and 8 bases from J; bases unmatched to any gene: 3. This CDR3 spans 11 amino acids. Per germline, CDR1 SQVTM and CDR2 ANQGSEA. CDR3 sequence (DNA): TGCAGCGTTGACCCACAGGGGGGCTACACCTTC. Protein product: CSVDPQGGYTF. The full variable domain, completed using reference TRBV29-1 and TRBJ1-2, is SAVISQKPSRDICQRGTSLTIQCQVDSQVTMMFWYRQQPGQSLTLIATANQGSEATYESGFVIDKFPISRPNLTFSTLTVSNMSPEDSSIYLCSVDPQGGYTFGSGTRLTVV.

This chain joins TRBV4-1 and TRBJ2-3; unclear D gene. The CDR3 spans 13 residues. Looked up from germline, CDR1 is MGHRA and CDR2 is YSYEKL. V was clipped by 3 bases and J by 2 bases, with 6 bases between them. The CDR3 sequence is CASSQVYTDTQYF. The CDR3 DNA reads as TGCGCCAGCAGCCAGGTCTACACAGATACGCAGTATTTT.

The J gene is TRBJ1-5, the V gene TRBV2, with D perhaps TRBD1 (5 bases). This CDR3 is 13 amino acids long. The V end lost 4 bases, the J end lost 5 bases, and 9 bases lay between the germline ends. Germline CDR1 is SNHLY and CDR2 is FYNNEI. DNA of the CDR3: TGTGCCAGCAGTGTAGGCAGGGATCAGCCCCAGCATTTT. Translating it yields CASSVGRDQPQHF.

This chain uses TRBV20-1 with TRBJ1-4; 7 bases line up with TRBD1. The CDR3 runs 15 residues. CDR1 DFQATT and CDR2 SNEGSKA come from the germline V gene (reference sequence). V trimming: 3 bases; J trimming: 5 bases; junction bases outside the gene matches: 9. As DNA, the CDR3 is TGCAGTGCTAGTCCTATACAGGGGAGGAATGAAAAACTGTTTTTT. Translated: CSASPIQGRNEKLFF.

The table lists this clone with many counts. The chain is built from TRBV6-4 and TRBJ2-2; possible D gene TRBD2, 5 bases. Trimming removed 2 bases at V and 5 bases at J, with 12 bases between. CDR3 length equals 15 residues. The germline V gene encodes CDR1 MRHNA and CDR2 SNTAGT. CDR3 protein: CASSDGPPGTGELFF. The DNA for the CDR3 is TGTGCCAGCAGTGACGGACCCCCGGGGACCGGGGAGCTGTTTTTT.

The chain's CDR3 is CASSSQGASGARGTQYF. The CDR3 DNA reads as TGTGCCAGCAGCTCCCAGGGAGCTAGCGGAGCCAGGGGTACGCAGTATTTT. This rearrangement joins TRBV3-1 (or the pseudogene TRBV3-2) to TRBJ2-3, with a possible D match to TRBD2 (7 bases). Germline CDR1 is LGHDT and CDR2 is YNNKEL (reference sequence). With 5 bases removed from V and 8 bases from J, the gap between germline ends came to 26 bases. This CDR3 comprises 17 residues.

This clone has only one observation. CDR3 in amino acids: CASSAEGGEVSYEQYF. In nucleotides, the CDR3 is TGTGCCAGCAGTGCAGAAGGAGGGGAGGTTTCTTACGAGCAGTACTTC. The chain uses TRBV2 and TRBJ2-7, with D possibly TRBD2 on 6 matching bases. V lost 4 bases and J 4 bases, leaving 20 bases between the germline ends. This CDR3 comprises 16 residues. Germline CDR1 is SNHLY and CDR2 is FYNNEI.

The chain is built from TRBV19 and TRBJ1-2, with D maybe TRBD1 (6 bases). The V and J ends lost 7 bases and 5 bases respectively, with 17 bases between them. Germline CDR1 LNHDA, CDR2 SQIVND (reference sequence). The CDR3 extends over 14 amino acids. The CDR3 reads CASTLFGQLYGYTF. The CDR3 DNA sequence: TGTGCCAGTACCCTGTTCGGACAGCTTTATGGCTACACCTTC.

V and J are TRBV20-1 and TRBJ2-2; 9 bases fit TRBD1. Losses at the gene ends were 3 bases for V and 7 bases for J; bases not matched to a gene: 12. This CDR3 has 16 amino acids. Germline V lookup: CDR1 DFQATT, CDR2 SNEGSKA (reference sequence). This CDR3 reads CSASHATGGLDGELFF. Here the CDR3 DNA reads TGCAGTGCTAGTCATGCGACAGGGGGTCTGGACGGGGAGCTGTTTTTT.

V and J are TRBV11-2 and TRBJ2-1; D unclear. Germline assignment: CDR1 SGHAT and CDR2 FQNNGV. The V gene lost 0 bases and the J gene lost 5 bases, with 11 bases spanning the gap. CDR3 length: 15 residues. The CDR3 here is CASSLEGRNNNEQFF. The DNA for the CDR3 is TGTGCCAGCAGCTTAGAGGGCCGCAATAACAATGAGCAGTTCTTC.

The gene calls are TRBV7-2 and TRBJ2-6; 8 bases line up with TRBD2. The V gene end was trimmed by 3 bases and the J gene end by 2 bases; junction bases not matched to a gene: 3. This CDR3 has 16 amino acids. CDR1 is SGHTA, CDR2 FQGNSA, per germline. The CDR3 here is CASSFGGGTGANVLTF. CDR3 bases: TGTGCCAGCAGCTTTGGCGGGGGGACTGGGGCCAACGTCCTGACTTTC.

This chain uses TRBV19 with TRBJ2-1; D is uncertain. The germline CDR1 and CDR2 sequences are LNHDA and SQIVND (reference sequence). Trimming shortened V by 5 bases and J by 8 bases, and 16 bases separated the two germline ends. CDR3 length: 14 residues. CDR3 in DNA: TGTGCCAGTAGTCTCTCGATAACGCGTGATGAGCAGTTCTTC. It codes for CASSLSITRDEQFF.

V usage is TRBV9 and J usage is TRBJ2-1; D might be TRBD2 (5 bases). The CDR3 sequence is 11 residues long. Between the trimmed V and J ends, which lost 3 bases and 7 bases, there was a span of 5 bases. Germline V CDR1 and CDR2: SGDLS, YYNGEE. The CDR3 DNA is TGTGCCAGCAGCGGACTAAATGAGCAGTTCTTC. Amino acids: CASSGLNEQFF.

The chain uses TRBV9 and TRBJ1-1; D might be TRBD1 (5 bases). The CDR3 loop spans 13 amino acids. The V gene's germline CDR1 is SGDLS and CDR2 YYNGEE. Trimming took 9 bases from V and 0 from J, leaving 12 bases between them. This CDR3 is CATGGKLNTEAFF. CDR3 DNA: TGTGCCACCGGGGGAAAATTGAACACTGAAGCTTTCTTT.

The J gene is TRBJ2-7, the V gene TRBV11-2, with 10 bases fitting TRBD1. The CDR3 totals 14 residues. The V gene's germline CDR1 is SGHAT and CDR2 FQNNGV. The J segment lost 6 bases and the V segment lost 4 bases, leaving 6 bases of the junction unmatched. The CDR3 region has the DNA TGTGCCAGCAGCTCGGGACAGGGGAGGTCCGAGCAGTACTTC. Translated, it gives CASSSGQGRSEQYF.

This clone appeared a few times. This chain links TRBV28 with TRBJ2-7, with D possibly TRBD1 on 5 matching bases. CDR3 size: 15 residues. Trimming shortened V by 3 bases and J by 3 bases, and 15 bases separated the two germline ends. CDR1 is MDHEN and CDR2 is SYDVKM in the germline V gene. Here the CDR3 DNA reads TGTGCCAGCAGTTTGGTTGGCAGGGCAGTCTACGAGCAGTACTTC. As protein: CASSLVGRAVYEQYF.

This sequence joins TRBV7-2 and TRBJ1-5, with D possibly TRBD1 on 6 matching bases. The CDR3 spans 15 residues. V lost 2 bases and J lost 5, with 13 bases in between. The germline V gene encodes CDR1 SGHTA and CDR2 FQGNSA. The CDR3 loop reads CASSLSRDTHQPQHF. In nucleotides, the CDR3 is TGTGCCAGCAGCTTATCCCGGGACACCCATCAGCCCCAGCATTTT.

The CDR3 spells CASSLVSSYEQYF. Written as DNA, the CDR3 is TGCGCCAGCAGCTTGGTTTCTTCCTACGAGCAGTACTTC. The rearrangement uses TRBV5-1 and TRBJ2-7; D uncertain. The CDR3 totals 13 residues. V dropped 0 bases and J dropped 1 base, with 5 bases sitting between them. Germline CDR1 is SGHRS and CDR2 is YFSETQ.

J is TRBJ1-6 and V is TRBV14, with TRBD1 matching 7 bases. This CDR3 comprises 15 residues. CDR1 is SGHDN and CDR2 is FVKESK in the germline V gene. V shed 3 bases and J 8 bases; nucleotides not matched to a gene: 7. The CDR3 here is CASSHLGQGDSPLHF. DNA of the CDR3: TGTGCCAGCAGCCATTTAGGGCAGGGGGATTCACCCCTCCACTTT.

This CDR3 is CASSEGRGLYGYTF. The CDR3 DNA reads TGTGCCAGCAGTGAGGGCAGGGGGCTCTATGGCTACACCTTC. This rearrangement joins TRBV2 to TRBJ1-2, with 8 bases that match TRBD1. CDR1 and CDR2 from the germline V gene are SNHLY and FYNNEI. J was trimmed by 4 bases and V by 3 bases; bases with no gene match: 4. The CDR3 has 14 residues.

The chain employs TRBV5-6 and TRBJ1-2; D gene ambiguous. CDR3 length: 15 residues. Germline values: CDR1 SGHDT, CDR2 YYEEEE. The ends were cut back, 0 bases at V and 3 bases at J, with 12 bases in the middle. The CDR3 DNA sequence: TGTGCCAGCAGCTTGGAAGATAGGGAGCACTATGGCTACACCTTC. It is translated as CASSLEDREHYGYTF.

The chain links TRBV3-1 (or the pseudogene TRBV3-2) to TRBJ2-7; D ambiguous. Trimming pared 6 bases from V and 3 bases from J, leaving 9 bases between. This CDR3 contains 12 residues. The germline V gene encodes CDR1 LGHDT and CDR2 YNNKEL (reference sequence). CDR3: CASSDTDYEQYF. CDR3 nucleotides: TGTGCCAGCAGTGACACTGACTACGAGCAGTACTTC.

The chain joins TRBV24-1 to TRBJ2-2; perhaps TRBD2 as D (5 bases). This CDR3 region has 14 residues. Germline CDR1 is KGHDR and CDR2 is SFDVKD. Deletions cut 4 bases from V and 5 bases from J, with 10 bases between. The CDR3 loop is CATSENRGTGELFF. CDR3 coding DNA: TGTGCCACCAGTGAGAATCGAGGGACCGGGGAGCTGTTTTTT.

V gene TRBV2 combines with J gene TRBJ1-5, with 7 positions matching TRBD1. The CDR3 has 15 residues. Germline CDR1 reads SNHLY; CDR2 reads FYNNEI. The ends lost 1 base at V and 7 bases at J; junction bases unmatched: 7. The CDR3 coding sequence is TGTGCCAGCAGTGAAGGACAGGGAGCCCGGCAGCCCCAGCATTTT. It is translated as CASSEGQGARQPQHF.

This chain links TRBV20-1 with TRBJ2-4, with D maybe TRBD2 (5 bases). V was cut by 3 bases and J by 2 bases, with 8 bases left in between. Germline assignment: CDR1 DFQATT and CDR2 SNEGSKA (reference sequence). The CDR3 sequence is 13 residues long. DNA of the CDR3: TGCAGTGCTAGTTCGGGGTCCAAAAACATTCAGTACTTC. Translation gives CSASSGSKNIQYF.